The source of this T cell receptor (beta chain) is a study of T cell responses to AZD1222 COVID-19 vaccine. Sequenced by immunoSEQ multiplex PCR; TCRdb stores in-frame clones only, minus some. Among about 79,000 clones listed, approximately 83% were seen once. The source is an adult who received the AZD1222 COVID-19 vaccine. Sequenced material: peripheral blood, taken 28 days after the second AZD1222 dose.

The CDR3 loop is CASSQASTNTEAFF. The CDR3 bases are TGTGCCAGCAGCCAAGCTTCCACGAACACTGAAGCTTTCTTT. J is TRBJ1-1 and V is TRBV4-2; D remains unclear. This CDR3 is built from 14 residues. Trimming took 1 base from V and 1 from J, leaving 7 bases between them. Looked up from germline, CDR1 is LGHNA and CDR2 is YNFKEQ.